This record covers a single T cell receptor (beta chain). Its antigen is unidentified. Trimming at V came to 3 bases and at J to 0 bases, leaving 4 bases not matched to a gene. This CDR3 has 15 amino acids. The germline V gene encodes CDR1 SGHAT and CDR2 FQNNGV. The record originates from a study of cytomegalovirus exposure and HLA in healthy donors. Researchers ran the PCR with 60 Vbeta and 13 Jbeta primers. Produced via immunoSEQ multiplex PCR; TCRdb's table is partial and in-frame only. Altogether 150,000 to 200,000 clones are present, roughly 80% being singletons, with the ten largest covering about 4%. Study-level results: TCR beta V segments were, for the most part, productive about 87% or about 30% of the time in an earlier analysis. In vitro assays verified that three CMV-associated chains recognized CMV antigens specifically.

Sequenced input: PBMCs. The chain combines TRBV11-2 with TRBJ2-7, with 8 positions matching TRBD1. The clonotype originates from a man aged 50 to 59 in good health and CMV-seropositive. This chain's CDR3 is CASSFDRGSSYEQYF. DNA for the CDR3: TGTGCCAGCAGCTTTGACAGGGGAAGCTCCTACGAGCAGTACTTC.